This T cell receptor beta chain was identified during a study of T cell repertoires in cytomegalovirus infection. Comment on this clonotype: The antigen is not known.

The germline V gene encodes CDR1 MGHRA and CDR2 YSYEKL. The CDR3 is 16 residues long. V was cut by 0 bases and J by 10 bases, with 16 bases left in between. MiXCR, run by TCRdb on the reads, gives a single entry per CDR3 protein. The sample comprises roughly 860,000 distinct CDR3 sequences, approximately 30% of which are singletons, and roughly an eighth rests with the top ten. This sequence joins TRBV4-1 and TRBJ1-6, with a weak D call TRBD1 (5 bases). The source was cultured CD8+ T cells from PBMCs, collected from culture after CMV antigen stimulation. The TCR sequence derives from a human donor in good health (CMV status not recorded). Some clones in this sample may be carry-over from other donors' samples. This CDR3 is CASSQDYYSRESPLHF. CDR3 bases: TGCGCCAGCAGCCAAGATTACTACTCCAGGGAGTCACCCCTCCACTTT.